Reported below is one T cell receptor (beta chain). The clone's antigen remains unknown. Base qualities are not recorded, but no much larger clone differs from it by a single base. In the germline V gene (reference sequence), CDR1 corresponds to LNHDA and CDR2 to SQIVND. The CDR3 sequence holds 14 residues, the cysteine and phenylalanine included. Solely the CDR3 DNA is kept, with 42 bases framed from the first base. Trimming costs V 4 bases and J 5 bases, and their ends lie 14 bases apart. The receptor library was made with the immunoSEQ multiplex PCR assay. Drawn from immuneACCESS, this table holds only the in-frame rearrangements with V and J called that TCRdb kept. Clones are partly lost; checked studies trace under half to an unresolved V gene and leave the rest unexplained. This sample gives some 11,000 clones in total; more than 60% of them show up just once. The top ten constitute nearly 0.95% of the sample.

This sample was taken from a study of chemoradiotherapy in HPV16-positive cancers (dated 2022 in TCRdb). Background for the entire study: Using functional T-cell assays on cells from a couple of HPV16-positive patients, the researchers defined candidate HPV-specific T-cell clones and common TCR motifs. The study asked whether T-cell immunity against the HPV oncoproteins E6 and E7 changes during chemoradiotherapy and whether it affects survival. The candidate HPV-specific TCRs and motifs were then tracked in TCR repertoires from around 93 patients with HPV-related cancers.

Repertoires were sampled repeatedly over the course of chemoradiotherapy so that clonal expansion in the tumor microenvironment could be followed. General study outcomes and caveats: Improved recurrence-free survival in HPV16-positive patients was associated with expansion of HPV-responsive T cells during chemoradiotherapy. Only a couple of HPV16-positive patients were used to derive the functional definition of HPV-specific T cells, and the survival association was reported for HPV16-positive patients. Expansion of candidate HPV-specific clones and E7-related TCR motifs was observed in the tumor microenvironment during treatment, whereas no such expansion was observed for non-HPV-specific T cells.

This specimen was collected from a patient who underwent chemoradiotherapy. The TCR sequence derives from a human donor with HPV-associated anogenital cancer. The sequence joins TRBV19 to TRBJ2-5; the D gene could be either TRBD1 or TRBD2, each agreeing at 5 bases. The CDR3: CASSKNSREETQYF. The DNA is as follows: TGTGCCAGTAGTAAGAATTCCAGGGAGGAGACCCAGTACTTC.